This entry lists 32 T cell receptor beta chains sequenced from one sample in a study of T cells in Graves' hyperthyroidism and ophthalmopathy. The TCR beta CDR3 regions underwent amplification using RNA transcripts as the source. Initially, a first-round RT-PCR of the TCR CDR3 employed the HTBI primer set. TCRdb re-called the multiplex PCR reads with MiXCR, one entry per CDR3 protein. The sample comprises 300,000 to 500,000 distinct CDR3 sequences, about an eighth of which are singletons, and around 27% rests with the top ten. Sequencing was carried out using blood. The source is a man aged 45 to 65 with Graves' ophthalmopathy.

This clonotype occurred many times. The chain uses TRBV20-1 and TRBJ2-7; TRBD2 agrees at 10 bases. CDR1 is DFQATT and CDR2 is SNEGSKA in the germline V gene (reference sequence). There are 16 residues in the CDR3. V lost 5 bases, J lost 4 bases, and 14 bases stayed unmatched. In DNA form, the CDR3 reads TGCAGTGCTTCCCGACCCGGGACTAGCGTACGTTACGAGCAGTACTTC. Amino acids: CSASRPGTSVRYEQYF.

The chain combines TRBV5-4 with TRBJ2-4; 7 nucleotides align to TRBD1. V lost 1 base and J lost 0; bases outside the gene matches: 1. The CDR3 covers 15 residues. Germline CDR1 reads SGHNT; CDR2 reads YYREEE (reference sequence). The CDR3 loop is CASSLQGEAKNIQYF. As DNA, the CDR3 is TGTGCCAGCAGCTTGCAGGGGGAAGCCAAAAACATTCAGTACTTC.

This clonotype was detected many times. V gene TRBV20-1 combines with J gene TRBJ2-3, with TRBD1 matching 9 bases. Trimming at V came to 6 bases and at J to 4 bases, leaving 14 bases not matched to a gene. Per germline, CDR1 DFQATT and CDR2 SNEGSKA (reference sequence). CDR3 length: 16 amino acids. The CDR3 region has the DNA TGCAGTGCAGAAAACCCGGGACAGGGTTTGGCAGATACGCAGTATTTT. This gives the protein CSAENPGQGLADTQYF.

CDR3 DNA: TGCGCCAGCAGGCAAGGGACAGACGGTCCGTACGAGCAGTACTTC. This gives the protein CASRQGTDGPYEQYF. The V call is TRBV10-2, the J call TRBJ2-7; 7 positions agree with TRBD1. J was trimmed by 4 bases and V by 6 bases; bases with no gene match: 12. The CDR3 covers 15 residues. CDR1 and CDR2 from the germline V gene are WSHSY and SAAADI.

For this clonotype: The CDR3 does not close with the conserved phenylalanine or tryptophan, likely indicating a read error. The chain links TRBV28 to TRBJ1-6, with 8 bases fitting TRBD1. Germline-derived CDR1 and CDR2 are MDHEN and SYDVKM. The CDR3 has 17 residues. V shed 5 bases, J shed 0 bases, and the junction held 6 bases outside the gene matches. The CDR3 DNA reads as TGTGCCAGCAGTCAATATACAGGGGGCTCCTATAATTCACCCCTCCACCTT. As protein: CASSQYTGGSYNSPLHL.

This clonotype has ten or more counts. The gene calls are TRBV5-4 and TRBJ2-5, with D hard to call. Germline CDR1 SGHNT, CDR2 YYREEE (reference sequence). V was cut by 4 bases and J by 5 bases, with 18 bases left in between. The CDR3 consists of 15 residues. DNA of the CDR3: TGTGCCAGCAGCCCTGAGCCAGCCGGTACGGAGACCCAGTACTTC. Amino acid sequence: CASSPEPAGTETQYF. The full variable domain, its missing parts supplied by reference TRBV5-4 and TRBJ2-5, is ETGVTQSPTHLIKTRGQQVTLRCSSQSGHNTVSWYQQALGQGPQFIFQYYREEENGRGNFPPRFSGLQFPNYSSELNVNALELDDSALYLCASSPEPAGTETQYFGPGTRLLVL.

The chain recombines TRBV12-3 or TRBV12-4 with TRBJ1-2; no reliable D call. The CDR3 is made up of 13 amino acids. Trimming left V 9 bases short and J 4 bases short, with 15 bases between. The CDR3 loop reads CASARTSGYGYTF. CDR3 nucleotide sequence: TGTGCCAGTGCCAGGACCTCGGGCTATGGCTACACCTTC.

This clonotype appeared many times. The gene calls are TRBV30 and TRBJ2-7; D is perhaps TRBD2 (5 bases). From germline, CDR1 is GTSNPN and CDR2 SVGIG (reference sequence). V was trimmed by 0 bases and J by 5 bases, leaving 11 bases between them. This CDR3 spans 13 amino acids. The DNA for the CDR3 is TGTGCCTGGAGTGTACTGTCTAGCAACGAGCAGTACTTC. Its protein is CAWSVLSSNEQYF.

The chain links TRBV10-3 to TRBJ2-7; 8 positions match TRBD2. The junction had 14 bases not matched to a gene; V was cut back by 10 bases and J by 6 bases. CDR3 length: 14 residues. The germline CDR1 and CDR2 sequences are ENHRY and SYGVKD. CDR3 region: CATADGGGSGEQYF. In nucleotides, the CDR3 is TGTGCCACCGCAGATGGCGGGGGGTCAGGCGAGCAGTACTTC.

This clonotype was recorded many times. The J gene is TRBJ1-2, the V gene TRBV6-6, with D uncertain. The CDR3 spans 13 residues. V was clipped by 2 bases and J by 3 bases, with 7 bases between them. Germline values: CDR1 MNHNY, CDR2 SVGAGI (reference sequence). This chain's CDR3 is CASSYRPYYGYTF. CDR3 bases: TGTGCCAGCAGTTACCGCCCCTACTATGGCTACACCTTC.

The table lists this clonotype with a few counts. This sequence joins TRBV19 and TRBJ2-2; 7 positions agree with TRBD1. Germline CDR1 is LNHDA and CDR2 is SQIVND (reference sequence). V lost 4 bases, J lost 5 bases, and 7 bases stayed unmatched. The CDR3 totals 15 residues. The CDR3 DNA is TGTGCCAGTAGTAGTACAGGGGTTCTTACCGGGGAGCTGTTTTTT. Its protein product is CASSSTGVLTGELFF. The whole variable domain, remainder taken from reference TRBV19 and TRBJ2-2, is DGGITQSPKYLFRKEGQNVTLSCEQNLNHDAMYWYRQDPGQGLRLIYYSQIVNDFQKGDIAEGYSVSREKKESFPLTVTSAQKNPTAFYLCASSSTGVLTGELFFGEGSRLTVL.

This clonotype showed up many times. The CDR3 sequence is CASSPRALYEQYF. The CDR3 DNA sequence: TGTGCCAGCAGCCCCAGGGCGCTATACGAGCAGTACTTC. The V call is TRBV7-6, the J call TRBJ2-7; tentative D call: TRBD1 (5 bases). Trimming removed 5 bases from V and 4 bases from J, with 12 bases in between. Per the germline V gene, CDR1 is SGHVS and CDR2 is FNYEAQ. The CDR3 extends over 13 amino acids. Full variable domain (outside the CDR3, taken from reference TRBV7-6 and TRBJ2-7): GAGVSQSPRYKVTKRGQDVALRCDPISGHVSLYWYRQALGQGPEFLTYFNYEAQQDKSGLPNDRFSAERPEGSISTLTIQRTEQRDSAMYRCASSPRALYEQYFGPGTRLTVT.

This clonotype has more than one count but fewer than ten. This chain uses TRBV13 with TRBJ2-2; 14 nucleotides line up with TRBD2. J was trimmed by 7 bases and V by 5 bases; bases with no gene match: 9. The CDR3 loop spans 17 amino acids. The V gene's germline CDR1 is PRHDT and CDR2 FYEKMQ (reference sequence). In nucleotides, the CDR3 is TGTGCCAGCAGCCCCAGACTAGCGGGAGGGAGTGGCGGGGAGCTGTTTTTT. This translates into CASSPRLAGGSGGELFF. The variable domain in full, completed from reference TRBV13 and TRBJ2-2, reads AAGVIQSPRHLIKEKRETATLKCYPIPRHDTVYWYQQGPGQDPQFLISFYEKMQSDKGSIPDRFSAQQFSDYHSELNMSSLELGDSALYFCASSPRLAGGSGGELFFGEGSRLTVL.

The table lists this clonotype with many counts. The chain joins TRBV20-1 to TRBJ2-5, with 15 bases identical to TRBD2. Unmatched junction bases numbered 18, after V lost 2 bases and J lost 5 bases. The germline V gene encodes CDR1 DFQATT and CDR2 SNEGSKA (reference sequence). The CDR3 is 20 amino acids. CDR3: CSARPARGGLAGGLGETQYF. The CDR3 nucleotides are TGCAGTGCTAGACCGGCTCGTGGGGGACTAGCGGGAGGACTTGGGGAGACCCAGTACTTC.

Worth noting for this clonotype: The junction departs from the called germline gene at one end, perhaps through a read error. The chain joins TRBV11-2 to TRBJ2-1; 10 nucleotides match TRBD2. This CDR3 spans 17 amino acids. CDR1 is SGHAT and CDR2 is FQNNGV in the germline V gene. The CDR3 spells CASSSEASGSLYSEQFF. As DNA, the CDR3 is TGTGCCAGCAGCTCAGAAGCTAGCGGGAGTCTCTACAGTGAGCAGTTCTTC.

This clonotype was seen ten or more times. The chain's CDR3 is CASSPIVRPSQETQYF. For the CDR3, the DNA is TGTGCCAGCAGTCCGATCGTCAGGCCCTCCCAAGAGACCCAGTACTTC. The chain carries TRBV28 and TRBJ2-5; D not certain. Trimming removed 5 bases from V and 1 base from J, with 17 bases in between. The CDR3 runs to 16 residues. Germline V CDR1 and CDR2: MDHEN, SYDVKM. Combining the CDR3 with reference TRBV28 and TRBJ2-5 gives the whole variable domain DVKVTQSSRYLVKRTGEKVFLECVQDMDHENMFWYRQDPGLGLRLIYFSYDVKMKEKGDIPEGYSVSREKKERFSLILESASTNQTSMYLCASSPIVRPSQETQYFGPGTRLLVL.

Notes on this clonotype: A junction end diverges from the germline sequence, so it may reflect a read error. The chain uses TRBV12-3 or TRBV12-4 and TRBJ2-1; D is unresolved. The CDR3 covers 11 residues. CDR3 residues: CASSIYDEQFF. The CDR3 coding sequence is TGTGCCAGCAGCATCTACGATGAGCAGTTCTTC.

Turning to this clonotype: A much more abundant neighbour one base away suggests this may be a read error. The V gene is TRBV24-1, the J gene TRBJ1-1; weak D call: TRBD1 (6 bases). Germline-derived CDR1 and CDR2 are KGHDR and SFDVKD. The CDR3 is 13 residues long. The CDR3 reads CATSRGAGSEALF. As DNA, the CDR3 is TGTGCCACCTCGCGGGGGGCGGGTTCGGAAGCTCTCTTT.

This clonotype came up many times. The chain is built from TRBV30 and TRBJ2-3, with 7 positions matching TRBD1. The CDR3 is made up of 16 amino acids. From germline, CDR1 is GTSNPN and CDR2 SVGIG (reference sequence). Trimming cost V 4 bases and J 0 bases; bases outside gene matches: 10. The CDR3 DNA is TGTGCCTGGAAGCGCGCGAGGGGGCGCAGCACAGATACGCAGTATTTT. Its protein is CAWKRARGRSTDTQYF.

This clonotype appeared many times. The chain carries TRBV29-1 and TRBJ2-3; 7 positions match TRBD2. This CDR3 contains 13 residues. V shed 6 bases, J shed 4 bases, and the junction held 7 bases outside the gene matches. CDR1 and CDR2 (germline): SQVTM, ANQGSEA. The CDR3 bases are TGCAGCGTCCGACGCGGGAGTGCAGATACGCAGTATTTT. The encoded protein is CSVRRGSADTQYF.

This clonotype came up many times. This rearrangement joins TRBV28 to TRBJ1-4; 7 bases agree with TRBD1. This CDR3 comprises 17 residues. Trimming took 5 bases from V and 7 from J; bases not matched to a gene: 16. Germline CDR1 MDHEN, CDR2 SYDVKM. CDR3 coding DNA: TGTGCCAGCAGTATAGTACAGGGGCACCGCGGCAGTGAAAAACTGTTTTTT. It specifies CASSIVQGHRGSEKLFF.

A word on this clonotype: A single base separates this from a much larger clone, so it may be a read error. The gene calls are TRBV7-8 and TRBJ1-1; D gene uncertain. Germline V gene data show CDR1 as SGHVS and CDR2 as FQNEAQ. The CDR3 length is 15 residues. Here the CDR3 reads CASSLGSAMNTETFF. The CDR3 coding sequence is TGTGCCAGCAGCTTAGGGAGTGCAATGAACACTGAAACTTTCTTT. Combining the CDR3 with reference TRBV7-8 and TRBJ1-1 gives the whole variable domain GAGVSQSPRYKVAKRGQDVALRCDPISGHVSLFWYQQALGQGPEFLTYFQNEAQLDKSGLPSDRFFAERPEGSVSTLKIQRTQQEDSAVYLCASSLGSAMNTETFFGQGTRLTVV.

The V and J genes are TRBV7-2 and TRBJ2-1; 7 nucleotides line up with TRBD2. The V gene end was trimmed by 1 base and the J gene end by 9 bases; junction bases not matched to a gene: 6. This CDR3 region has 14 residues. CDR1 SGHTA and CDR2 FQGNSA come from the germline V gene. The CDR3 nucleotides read TGTGCCAGCAGCTTAGGCGGGAGCGTCTTTGAGCAGTTCTTC. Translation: CASSLGGSVFEQFF.

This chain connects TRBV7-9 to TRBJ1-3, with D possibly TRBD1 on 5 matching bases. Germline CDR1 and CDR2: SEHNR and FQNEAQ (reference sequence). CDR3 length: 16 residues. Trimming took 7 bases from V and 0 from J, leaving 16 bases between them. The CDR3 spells CASNDFTGTSGNTIYF. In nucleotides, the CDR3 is TGTGCCAGCAACGATTTCACAGGCACCTCTGGAAACACCATATATTTT.

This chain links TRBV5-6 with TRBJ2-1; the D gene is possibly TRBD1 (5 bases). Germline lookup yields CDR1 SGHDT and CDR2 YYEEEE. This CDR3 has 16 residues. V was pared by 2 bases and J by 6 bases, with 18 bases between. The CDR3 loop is CASSLKDPRVPNEQFF. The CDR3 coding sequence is TGTGCCAGCAGCTTAAAGGACCCCAGGGTCCCCAATGAGCAGTTCTTC.

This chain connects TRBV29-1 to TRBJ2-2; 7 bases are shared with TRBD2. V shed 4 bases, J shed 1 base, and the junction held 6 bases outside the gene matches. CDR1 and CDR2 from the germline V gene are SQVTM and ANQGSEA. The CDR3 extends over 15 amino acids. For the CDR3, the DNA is TGCAGCGTTGTCCAATCTAGCGGGAACACCGGGGAGCTGTTTTTT. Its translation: CSVVQSSGNTGELFF.

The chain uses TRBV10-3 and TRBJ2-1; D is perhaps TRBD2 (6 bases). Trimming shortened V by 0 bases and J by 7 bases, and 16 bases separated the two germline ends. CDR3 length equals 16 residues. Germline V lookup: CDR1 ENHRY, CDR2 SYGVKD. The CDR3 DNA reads TGTGCCATCAGTGAGTCGGCGGGACTTTCGACGAATGAGCAGTTCTTC. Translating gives CAISESAGLSTNEQFF.

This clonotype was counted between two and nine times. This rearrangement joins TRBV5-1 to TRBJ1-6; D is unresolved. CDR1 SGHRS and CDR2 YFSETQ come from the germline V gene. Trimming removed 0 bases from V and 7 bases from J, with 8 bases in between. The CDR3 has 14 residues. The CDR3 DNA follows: TGCGCCAGCAGCTTGGAGACAATAAATTCACCCCTCCACTTT. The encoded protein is CASSLETINSPLHF.

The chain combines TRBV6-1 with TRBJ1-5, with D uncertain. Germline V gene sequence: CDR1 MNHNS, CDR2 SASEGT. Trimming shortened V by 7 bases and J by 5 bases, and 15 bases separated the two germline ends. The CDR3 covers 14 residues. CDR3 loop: CASIRAGIDQPQHF. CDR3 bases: TGTGCCAGCATACGGGCCGGCATAGATCAGCCCCAGCATTTT.

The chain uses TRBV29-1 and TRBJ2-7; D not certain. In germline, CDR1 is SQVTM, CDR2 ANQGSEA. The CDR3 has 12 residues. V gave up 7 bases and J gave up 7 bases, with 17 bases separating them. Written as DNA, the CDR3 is TGCAGCGCACCCGGGCCCAATGGGGAGCAGTACTTC. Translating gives CSAPGPNGEQYF.

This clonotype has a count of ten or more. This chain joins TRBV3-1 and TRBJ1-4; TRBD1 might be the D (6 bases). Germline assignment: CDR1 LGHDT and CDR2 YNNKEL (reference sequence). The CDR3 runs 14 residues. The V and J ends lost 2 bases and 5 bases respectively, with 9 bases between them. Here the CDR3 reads CASSQRGGNEKLFF. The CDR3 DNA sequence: TGTGCCAGCAGCCAAAGGGGGGGAAATGAAAAACTGTTTTTT.

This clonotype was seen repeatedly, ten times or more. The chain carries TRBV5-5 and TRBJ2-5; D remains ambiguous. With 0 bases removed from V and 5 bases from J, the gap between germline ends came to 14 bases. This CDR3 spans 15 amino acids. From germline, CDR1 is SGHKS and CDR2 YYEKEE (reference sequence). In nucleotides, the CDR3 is TGTGCCAGCAGCTTGGTGAACAGAAGAGAGGAGACCCAGTACTTC. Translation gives CASSLVNRREETQYF.